The clone carrying this T cell receptor (beta chain) showed up just a few times. Its antigen is unknown. This sample was taken from a study of cytomegalovirus exposure and HLA in healthy donors. Study-wide points: Usually a TCR sequence was rare, but some public TCRs were found in many donors. Later analysis suggested links between common viral pathogens and several top significant clusters.

The V end lost 3 bases, the J end lost 2 bases, and 12 bases lay between the germline ends. This CDR3 contains 15 residues. Germline V CDR1 and CDR2: LNHDA, SQIVND (reference sequence). The PCR had 60 Vbeta and 13 Jbeta primers. Here immunoSEQ multiplex PCR was the method, and the copy in TCRdb shows in-frame clones only, minus some. The sample carries around 180,000 clones, about 78% recorded once. The sequence came from a man aged 55 to 70 in good health and CMV-seronegative. The chain joins TRBV19 to TRBJ2-3, with no clear D. Sequencing used PBMCs. The CDR3 loop is CASSITGLDTDTQYF. The DNA of the CDR3 is TGTGCCAGTAGTATCACCGGGTTGGACACAGATACGCAGTATTTT.